This TCR beta chain is drawn from a study of post-analysis software for immune sequencing data. On the study more broadly: Recorded disease courses covered relapsing-remitting, secondary progressive and progressive-relapsing multiple sclerosis. Some patients had no subtype annotation. The study's findings and limits: Relative to controls, patients had about five TRBV segments at higher frequency, with TRBV5-6, TRBV5-1 and TRBV20-1 among these. Significantly lower normalized Chao1 diversity was seen in multiple sclerosis patients than in controls. The F measure placed samples prepared in the same batch into strongly shared clusters.

As regards this clonotype: Its antigen is not identified.

The ends lost 2 bases at V and 5 bases at J; junction bases unmatched: 7. This CDR3 contains 16 residues. The germline V gene has CDR1 SGHRS and CDR2 YFSETQ. Prepared libraries of TCR beta cDNA carried unique molecular identifiers. Approximately 500,000 cDNA molecules were obtained from around 1 to 9.1 million T cells. One entry per CDR3 protein results from TCRdb running MiXCR on the PCR reads. Of 400,000 to 500,000 distinct CDR3 sequences listed, less than 40% are singletons. The specimen was blood. This TCR derives from a girl aged 2 to 10 with multiple sclerosis. The chain links TRBV5-1 to TRBJ2-1; 10 nucleotides align to TRBD2. In DNA form, the CDR3 reads TGCGCCAGCAGCTTAACGGCCAGCGGGGGGGACAATGAGCAGTTCTTC. It encodes CASSLTASGGDNEQFF.